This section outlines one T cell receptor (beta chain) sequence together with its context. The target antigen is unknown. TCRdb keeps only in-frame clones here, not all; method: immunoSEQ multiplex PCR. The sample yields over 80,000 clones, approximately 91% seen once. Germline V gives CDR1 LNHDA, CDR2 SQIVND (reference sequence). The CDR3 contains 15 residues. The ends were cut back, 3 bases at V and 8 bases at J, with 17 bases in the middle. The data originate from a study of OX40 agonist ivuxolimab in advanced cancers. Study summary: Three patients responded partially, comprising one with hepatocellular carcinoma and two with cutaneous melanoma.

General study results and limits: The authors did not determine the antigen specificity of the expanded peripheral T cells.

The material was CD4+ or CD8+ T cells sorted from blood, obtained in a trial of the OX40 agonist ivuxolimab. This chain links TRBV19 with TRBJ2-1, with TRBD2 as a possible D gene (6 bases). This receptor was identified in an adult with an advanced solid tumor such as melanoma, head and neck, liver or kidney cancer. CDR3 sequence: CASSISSANNDEQFF. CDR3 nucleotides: TGTGCCAGTAGTATCTCTAGCGCAAACAACGATGAGCAGTTCTTC.